What follows are 32 T cell receptor beta chains derived from one specimen sequenced in a study of blood T cell repertoires in COVID-19. The repertoire was sequenced with immunoSEQ multiplex PCR; TCRdb's copy has only in-frame clones and lacks some. Of around 390,000 clones listed, approximately 90% are singletons. Sequencing input: PBMCs or T cells enriched from blood (not recorded which). The source of these receptors is a woman between 45 and 60 years old who had recovered from COVID-19.

The chain recombines TRBV5-1 with TRBJ1-2; 7 bases line up with TRBD1. The CDR3 has 14 amino acids. V was pared by 2 bases and J by 0 bases, with 1 base of the junction left unmatched. Germline V gene data show CDR1 as SGHRS and CDR2 as YFSETQ. The DNA of the CDR3 is TGCGCCAGCAGCTTAGGGGGCACTAACTATGGCTACACCTTC. Translating it yields CASSLGGTNYGYTF.

This CDR3 is CASSRDRGSNGYTF. The CDR3, as DNA: TGTGCCAGCAGTAGGGACAGGGGGAGTAATGGCTACACCTTC. The V call is TRBV27, the J call TRBJ1-2; 11 bases line up with TRBD1. There are 14 residues in the CDR3. CDR1 MNHEY and CDR2 SMNVEV come from the germline V gene (reference sequence). Unmatched junction bases numbered 5, after V lost 5 bases and J lost 6 bases.

This chain connects TRBV13 to TRBJ2-3, with D perhaps matching TRBD2 (5 bases). Germline values: CDR1 PRHDT, CDR2 FYEKMQ (reference sequence). V was shortened by 7 bases and J by 4 bases, with 15 bases between the two germline ends. CDR3 length: 14 amino acids. The CDR3 DNA follows: TGTGCCAGCACCCTAGGCGGGTTGCCAGATACGCAGTATTTT. Encoded protein: CASTLGGLPDTQYF.

This chain connects TRBV3-1 (or the pseudogene TRBV3-2) to TRBJ1-3, with D unclear. With 4 bases removed from V and 0 bases from J, the gap between germline ends came to 13 bases. This CDR3 has 16 residues. Germline V gene data show CDR1 as LGHDT and CDR2 as YNNKEL (reference sequence). As DNA, the CDR3 is TGTGCCAGCAGCCCCCGCCCGGGAGTCTCTGGAAACACCATATATTTT. It encodes CASSPRPGVSGNTIYF.

This sequence joins TRBV18 and TRBJ1-6, with D hard to call. The CDR3 runs to 14 residues. Germline CDR1 is KGHSH and CDR2 is LQKENI. The V and J ends lost 3 bases and 6 bases respectively, with 9 bases between them. For the CDR3, the DNA is TGTGCCAGCTCACCTCCCCGCGCTAATTCACCCCTCCACTTT. This gives the protein CASSPPRANSPLHF.

This sequence joins TRBV30 and TRBJ1-4; no reliable D call. V lost 3 bases, J lost 0 bases, and 8 bases lay in between. The CDR3 runs 14 residues. Germline CDR1 is GTSNPN and CDR2 is SVGIG (reference sequence). The CDR3 DNA is TGTGCCTGGAGGTCCTTTGCAACTAATGAAAAACTGTTTTTT. Its protein is CAWRSFATNEKLFF.

J is TRBJ2-1 and V is TRBV3-1 (or the pseudogene TRBV3-2); TRBD1 might be the D (6 bases). V dropped 2 bases and J dropped 3 bases, with 14 bases sitting between them. Per germline, CDR1 LGHDT and CDR2 YNNKEL (reference sequence). This CDR3 is built from 16 residues. In DNA, the CDR3 is TGTGCCAGCAGCCAACAGCTGGGGGCGGACTACAATGAGCAGTTCTTC. Residues: CASSQQLGADYNEQFF.

This chain links TRBV19 with TRBJ2-3; 8 bases fit TRBD1. Germline trimming cut 4 bases from V and 2 bases from J; bases unmatched to any gene: 2. CDR3 length equals 14 residues. Per the germline V gene, CDR1 is LNHDA and CDR2 is SQIVND (reference sequence). The CDR3 reads CASSRQGITDTQYF. DNA of the CDR3: TGTGCCAGTAGTAGACAGGGGATCACAGATACGCAGTATTTT.

The rearrangement links TRBV7-2 to TRBJ2-7; 11 bases align to TRBD2. CDR3 size: 16 residues. Germline lookup yields CDR1 SGHTA and CDR2 FQGNSA. The trim removed 1 base at V and 7 bases at J, leaving 9 bases unmatched. The CDR3 protein is CASSLGPVAGGREQYF. CDR3 sequence (DNA): TGTGCCAGCAGCTTAGGCCCGGTAGCGGGGGGGCGTGAGCAGTACTTC.

This clone was seen just once. The CDR3 here is CATSDSSRTEAFF. DNA for the CDR3: TGTGCCACCAGTGATTCGTCCCGCACTGAAGCTTTCTTT. J is TRBJ1-1 and V is TRBV24-1, with D unclear. The germline V gene has CDR1 KGHDR and CDR2 SFDVKD. V shed 2 bases and J shed 4 bases, with 7 bases lying between them. The CDR3 sequence is 13 residues long.

This clone was found a few times. J is TRBJ1-5 and V is TRBV27, with TRBD1 matching over 10 bases. Germline V gene data show CDR1 as MNHEY and CDR2 as SMNVEV (reference sequence). V shed 5 bases, J shed 0 bases, and the junction held 4 bases outside the gene matches. The CDR3 spans 16 residues. CDR3 in amino acids: CASSPGQGYSNQPQHF. CDR3 in DNA: TGTGCCAGCAGTCCGGGACAGGGGTATAGCAATCAGCCCCAGCATTTT.

This clone was seen a single time. CDR3 loop: CASSQVGTGTGGYTF. DNA of the CDR3: TGCGCCAGCAGCCAAGTAGGGACAGGGACGGGCGGCTACACCTTC. The chain has TRBV4-1 and TRBJ1-2, with 9 bases fitting TRBD1. V lost 1 base, J lost 8 bases, and 8 bases stayed unmatched. The germline V gene encodes CDR1 MGHRA and CDR2 YSYEKL. CDR3 length: 15 residues.

V gene TRBV6-5 combines with J gene TRBJ2-1, with a possible D match to TRBD2 (6 bases). This CDR3 spans 15 amino acids. Germline values: CDR1 MNHEY, CDR2 SVGAGI. Trimming removed 3 bases at V and 2 bases at J, with 11 bases between. The DNA of the CDR3 is TGTGCCAGCAGTTATCTGGCGGGGCCCTACAATGAGCAGTTCTTC. Protein sequence: CASSYLAGPYNEQFF.

This sequence joins TRBV27 and TRBJ2-7; 9 bases are shared with TRBD2. Germline assignment: CDR1 MNHEY and CDR2 SMNVEV (reference sequence). The CDR3 length is 13 residues. V gave up 6 bases and J gave up 6 bases; unmatched junction bases: 6. CDR3 DNA sequence: TGTGCCAGCAGATTGACTAGCGGATCCGAGCAGTACTTC. Its translation: CASRLTSGSEQYF.

The table lists this clone with a few counts. The chain recombines TRBV7-9 with TRBJ2-2; 10 bases match TRBD2. V lost 2 bases and J lost 4; bases outside the gene matches: 10. In germline, CDR1 is SEHNR, CDR2 FQNEAQ (reference sequence). The CDR3 length is 18 residues. This chain's CDR3 is CASSLTQRGGHPTGELFF. CDR3 bases: TGTGCCAGCAGCTTAACTCAGCGGGGGGGCCATCCCACCGGGGAGCTGTTTTTT.

The rearrangement joins TRBV25-1 to TRBJ1-4, with TRBD1 matching 7 bases. This CDR3 is built from 15 residues. Per germline, CDR1 MGHDK and CDR2 SYGVNS. Trimming removed 4 bases from V and 11 bases from J; junction bases left unmatched: 13. As DNA, the CDR3 is TGTGCCAGCAGTGTCCCGGGACAGCATGTTAGTAAACTGTTTTTT. Translation: CASSVPGQHVSKLFF.

This clone was observed once. The V call is TRBV28, the J call TRBJ1-1, with D possibly being TRBD1 (6 bases). The CDR3 covers 13 residues. Looked up from germline, CDR1 is MDHEN and CDR2 is SYDVKM. Trimming removed 6 bases from V and 12 bases from J, with 20 bases in between. The CDR3 spells CASSLPIRGLPFF. CDR3 nucleotides: TGTGCCAGCAGCCTCCCAATCAGGGGCTTACCTTTCTTT. Full variable domain (outside the CDR3, taken from reference TRBV28 and TRBJ1-1): DVKVTQSSRYLVKRTGEKVFLECVQDMDHENMFWYRQDPGLGLRLIYFSYDVKMKEKGDIPEGYSVSREKKERFSLILESASTNQTSMYLCASSLPIRGLPFFGQGTRLTVV.

The V call is TRBV7-2, the J call TRBJ2-4; D unclear. V lost 3 bases and J 0 bases, leaving 9 bases between the germline ends. The CDR3 spans 15 residues. Germline CDR1 is SGHTA and CDR2 is FQGNSA. CDR3: CASSFSGLAKNIQYF. The CDR3 nucleotides are TGTGCCAGCAGCTTTAGTGGTTTAGCCAAAAACATTCAGTACTTC.

This rearrangement joins TRBV7-2 to TRBJ1-1; TRBD1 is a possible D gene (5 bases). The CDR3 totals 15 residues. Per the germline V gene, CDR1 is SGHTA and CDR2 is FQGNSA. The ends were cut back, 3 bases at V and 4 bases at J, with 15 bases in the middle. This CDR3 is CASSFDRGSGTEAFF. The CDR3 coding sequence is TGTGCCAGCAGCTTTGATAGGGGATCGGGCACTGAAGCTTTCTTT.

The chain employs TRBV28 and TRBJ2-7; no reliable D call. V shed 5 bases and J shed 5 bases, with 22 bases lying between them. CDR1 is MDHEN, CDR2 SYDVKM, per germline. The CDR3 length is 16 residues. The CDR3 bases are TGTGCCAGCAGTCTCTACGCCCCGGTACAGCTTAACGAGCAGTACTTC. Amino acid sequence: CASSLYAPVQLNEQYF. The full variable domain, rest sourced from reference TRBV28 and TRBJ2-7, is DVKVTQSSRYLVKRTGEKVFLECVQDMDHENMFWYRQDPGLGLRLIYFSYDVKMKEKGDIPEGYSVSREKKERFSLILESASTNQTSMYLCASSLYAPVQLNEQYFGPGTRLTVT.

The J gene is TRBJ1-1, the V gene TRBV5-1, with TRBD1 matching 8 bases. This CDR3 spans 14 amino acids. CDR1 is SGHRS and CDR2 is YFSETQ in the germline V gene. Trimming at V came to 4 bases and at J to 3 bases, leaving 5 bases not matched to a gene. Here the CDR3 reads CASSMGQAYTEAFF. The CDR3, as DNA: TGCGCCAGCAGCATGGGACAGGCCTACACTGAAGCTTTCTTT.

This chain joins TRBV19 and TRBJ2-3; TRBD2 agrees at 7 bases. The trim removed 1 base at V and 4 bases at J, leaving 2 bases unmatched. CDR3 length: 14 amino acids. From germline, CDR1 is LNHDA and CDR2 SQIVND (reference sequence). The CDR3, as DNA: TGTGCCAGTAGTATAGGACTAGCTCCAGATACGCAGTATTTT. Protein sequence: CASSIGLAPDTQYF.

This chain joins TRBV20-1 and TRBJ1-1; TRBD1 aligns across 8 bases. V dropped 3 bases and J dropped 10; count of bases not matched to a gene: 16. This CDR3 has 15 residues. Looked up from germline, CDR1 is DFQATT and CDR2 is SNEGSKA (reference sequence). Here the CDR3 DNA reads TGCAGTGCTAGTGGCAGGGGGCGCGAAAATTACGCAGCTTTCTTT. Translated, it gives CSASGRGRENYAAFF.

The rearrangement uses TRBV7-6 and TRBJ1-3, with 10 bases that match TRBD1. CDR1 is SGHVS, CDR2 FNYEAQ, per germline. With V trimmed by 6 bases and J by 3 bases, 5 bases remained unmatched. The CDR3 loop spans 15 amino acids. Here the CDR3 reads CASSSGQGVGNTIYF. CDR3 nucleotide sequence: TGTGCCAGCAGTTCAGGACAGGGGGTTGGAAACACCATATATTTT.

This sequence joins TRBV7-9 and TRBJ1-1, with D unresolved. The V gene lost 6 bases and the J gene lost 0 bases, with 17 bases spanning the gap. The CDR3 spans 16 residues. CDR1 and CDR2 (germline): SEHNR, FQNEAQ (reference sequence). CDR3 bases: TGTGCCAGCAGTCAAGGGTGGGGAGGCCTGAACACTGAAGCTTTCTTT. The encoded protein is CASSQGWGGLNTEAFF.

This clone was detected only once. This rearrangement joins TRBV9 to TRBJ1-2, with no clear D. The CDR3 covers 14 residues. Deletions cut 0 bases from V and 0 bases from J, with 6 bases between. CDR1 SGDLS and CDR2 YYNGEE come from the germline V gene. The CDR3 loop is CASSVGAANYGYTF. The CDR3 DNA reads TGTGCCAGCAGCGTAGGGGCAGCTAACTATGGCTACACCTTC. The full variable domain, rest sourced from reference TRBV9 and TRBJ1-2, is DSGVTQTPKHLITATGQRVTLRCSPRSGDLSVYWYQQSLDQGLQFLIQYYNGEERAKGNILERFSAQQFPDLHSELNLSSLELGDSALYFCASSVGAANYGYTFGSGTRLTVV.

The gene calls are TRBV3-1 (or the pseudogene TRBV3-2) and TRBJ2-1; 8 bases line up with TRBD1. Germline V gene lookup returns CDR1 LGHDT and CDR2 YNNKEL (reference sequence). V dropped 0 bases and J dropped 7; count of bases not matched to a gene: 5. This CDR3 comprises 15 residues. CDR3 residues: CASSQDIQGGNEQFF. For the CDR3, the DNA is TGTGCCAGCAGCCAAGATATACAGGGGGGAAATGAGCAGTTCTTC.

The V gene is TRBV7-8, the J gene TRBJ2-7; 8 bases align to TRBD1. Per the germline V gene, CDR1 is SGHVS and CDR2 is FQNEAQ. This CDR3 is built from 15 residues. V lost 5 bases, J lost 6 bases, and 12 bases stayed unmatched. DNA of the CDR3: TGTGCCAGCAGCGCTCGAGACAGGGGTTCGGGCGAGCAGTACTTC. Amino acid sequence: CASSARDRGSGEQYF. Filled out from reference TRBV7-8 and TRBJ2-7, the complete variable domain reads GAGVSQSPRYKVAKRGQDVALRCDPISGHVSLFWYQQALGQGPEFLTYFQNEAQLDKSGLPSDRFFAERPEGSVSTLKIQRTQQEDSAVYLCASSARDRGSGEQYFGPGTRLTVT.

The J gene is TRBJ2-5, the V gene TRBV3-1 (or the pseudogene TRBV3-2); 9 nucleotides match TRBD2. CDR1 is LGHDT and CDR2 is YNNKEL in the germline V gene (reference sequence). The junction had 3 bases not matched to a gene; V was cut back by 0 bases and J by 1 base. CDR3 length equals 16 residues. The CDR3 spells CASSQEARGGQETQYF. CDR3 DNA sequence: TGTGCCAGCAGCCAAGAGGCGCGGGGGGGCCAAGAGACCCAGTACTTC.

The rearrangement links TRBV12-3 or TRBV12-4 to TRBJ1-5, with D perhaps matching TRBD1 (5 bases). Trimming stripped 5 bases from V and 11 bases from J, with 16 bases between. There are 13 residues in the CDR3. The CDR3 is CASSPEWGTSQHF. The CDR3 DNA reads as TGTGCCAGCAGTCCGGAGTGGGGCACGTCCCAGCATTTT.

This clone was counted once. This sequence joins TRBV3-1 (or the pseudogene TRBV3-2) and TRBJ2-1; 7 positions agree with TRBD1. Trimming cost V 6 bases and J 0 bases; bases outside gene matches: 2. Germline CDR1 LGHDT, CDR2 YNNKEL (reference sequence). The CDR3 is made up of 14 amino acids. The CDR3 reads CASRDRSSYNEQFF. CDR3 nucleotides: TGTGCCAGCAGGGACAGGAGCTCCTACAATGAGCAGTTCTTC.

The J gene is TRBJ2-1, the V gene TRBV6-5, with D perhaps TRBD2 (5 bases). The length of the CDR3 is 12 residues. Germline lookup yields CDR1 MNHEY and CDR2 SVGAGI. V lost 5 bases, J lost 9 bases, and 11 bases lay in between. Written as DNA, the CDR3 is TGTGCCAGCAGTCCATCGGGGTTTGAGCAGTTCTTC. Translation: CASSPSGFEQFF.